This T cell receptor beta chain originates from a study of beta chain features in type 1 diabetes. The study's findings and limits: Type 1 diabetes patients had moderately but significantly shorter TCRB CDR3s in all four CD4+ subsets.

Comment on this clone: As yet, its antigen is unknown.

Isolated RNA was reverse transcribed in full, so expressed TCRB transcripts were sequenced. Naive, central memory and regulatory T cell samples produced a mean of about 3.5 million reads. Profiling relied on immunoSEQ multiplex PCR, and the TCRdb table lists in-frame clones only, not all of them. The repertoire includes 95,000 to 150,000 clones, roughly 15% of them detected once, and roughly 2.5% sits in the top ten. CDR1 MDHEN and CDR2 SYDVKM come from the germline V gene. V was trimmed by 8 bases and J by 3 bases, leaving 14 bases between them. This CDR3 has 13 residues. The source material was central memory CD4+ T cells from blood. The genes are TRBV28 and TRBJ2-7, with D tentatively TRBD1 (6 bases). This clonotype was sampled from a man in his thirties or forties with type 1 diabetes. CDR3 amino acids: CASVQGNGYEQYF. The CDR3 nucleotides are TGTGCCAGCGTACAGGGAAACGGCTACGAGCAGTACTTC.